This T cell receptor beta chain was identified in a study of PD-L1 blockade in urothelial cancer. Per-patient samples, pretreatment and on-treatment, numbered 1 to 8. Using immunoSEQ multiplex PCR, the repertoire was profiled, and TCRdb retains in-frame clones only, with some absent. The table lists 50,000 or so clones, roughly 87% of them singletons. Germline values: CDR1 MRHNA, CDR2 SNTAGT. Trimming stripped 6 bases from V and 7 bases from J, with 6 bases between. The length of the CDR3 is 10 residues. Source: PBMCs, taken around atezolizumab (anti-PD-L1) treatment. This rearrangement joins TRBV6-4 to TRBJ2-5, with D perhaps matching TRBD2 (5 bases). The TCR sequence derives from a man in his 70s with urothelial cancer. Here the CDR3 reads CASSRGTQYF. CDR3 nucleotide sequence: TGTGCCAGCAGCCGGGGGACCCAGTACTTC.